Listed below are T cell receptor beta chains from one sample, sequenced in a study of blood T cell repertoires in COVID-19. Generated by immunoSEQ multiplex PCR, the TCRdb table keeps only in-frame clones and is missing some. The data show 100,000 to 150,000 clones, more than 75% seen once. The sequencing sample was made of peripheral blood. The receptors were sampled from a human donor in a cohort sampled during active COVID-19. Each CDR3 is given with its conserved first and last residue. Fields, in order: D gene, clone size, V gene, J gene, CDR3 DNA, CDR3 protein. The D gene is left open where the match is weak. The size entry is marked missing in some rows and otherwise reads once, few, many or a size class.

>-|-|TRBV10-1|TRBJ2-2
TGCGCCAGCAGTGGGGGGGCCGGGGAGCTGTTTTTT
CASSGGAGELFF
>-|-|TRBV19|TRBJ1-1
TGTGCCAGTAGTGAATACAGGGACATCGGCACTGAAGCTTTCTTT
CASSEYRDIGTEAFF
>-|few|TRBV19|TRBJ2-7
TGTGCCAGTAGTAAACAGGATACCTACGAGCAGTACTTC
CASSKQDTYEQYF
>-|-|TRBV5-1|TRBJ1-4
TGCGCCAGCAGCTTGGACGGTCCGGGAGAAAAACTGTTTTTT
CASSLDGPGEKLFF
>TRBD1|-|TRBV19|TRBJ1-3
TGTGCCAGCCTGGGACAGGACGGAAACACCATATATTTT
CASLGQDGNTIYF
>-|once|TRBV15|TRBJ1-1
TGTGCCACCAGCAGAGATCGGAGTCTGTTGAACACTGAAGCTTTCTTT
CATSRDRSLLNTEAFF
>-|-|TRBV6-2/TRBV6-3|TRBJ1-5
TGTGCCAGCAGTGAGGGACTCCTTAATCAGCCCCAGCATTTT
CASSEGLLNQPQHF
>-|-|TRBV25-1|TRBJ2-7
TGTGCCAGCAGTGCCACCGACAGTTACGAGCAGTACTTC
CASSATDSYEQYF
>-|-|TRBV14|TRBJ2-7
TGTGCCAGCAGCCATTTAAGCGCCAACGAGCAGTACTTC
CASSHLSANEQYF
>-|-|TRBV6-5|TRBJ1-1
TGTGCCAGCAGTTACTCGGGCGGGGGAAACACTGAAGCTTTCTTT
CASSYSGGGNTEAFF
>TRBD2|-|TRBV28|TRBJ2-3
TGTGCCAGCAGTGCCACGACTAGCGGGACCACAGATACGCAGTATTTT
CASSATTSGTTDTQYF
>TRBD1|-|TRBV5-1|TRBJ2-1
TGCGCCAGCAGCTTGGGGGACAGGGTGAATGAGCAGTTCTTC
CASSLGDRVNEQFF
>-|-|TRBV15|TRBJ2-1
TGTGCCACCAGCAGGCAGGGGAACTCCTACAATGAGCAGTTCTTC
CATSRQGNSYNEQFF
>-|-|TRBV21-1|TRBJ2-2
TGTGCCAGCAGCAAAGTCCTAGCGGGAGGGCTAGGGACCGGGGAGCTGTTTTTT
CASSKVLAGGLGTGELFF
>-|-|TRBV18|TRBJ2-1
TGTGCCAGCTCACAAGCACGGAATGAGCAGTTCTTC
CASSQARNEQFF
>-|-|TRBV5-1|TRBJ2-7
TGCGCCAGCAGCTTGGCCGGCAGATCGAGGTATGACTTC
CASSLAGRSRYDF
>-|-|TRBV20-1|TRBJ1-1
TGCAGTGCCCGCAAAACAGCTGAAGCTTTCTTT
CSARKTAEAFF
>TRBD2|-|TRBV7-6|TRBJ2-7
TGTGCCAGCAGCTTAGCGCTCAGCGGGAGGGGCTTCGAGCAGTACTTC
CASSLALSGRGFEQYF
>-|-|TRBV19|TRBJ2-2
TGTGCCAGTAGTGTCAGTGGGGCCCCCGGATCAGACGGGGAGCTGTTTTTT
CASSVSGAPGSDGELFF
>-|-|TRBV25-1|TRBJ2-3
TGTGCCAGCAGTGACCCGGGGTTGGGCACAGATACGCAGTATTTT
CASSDPGLGTDTQYF
>-|-|TRBV18|TRBJ2-7
TGTGCCAGCTCCTCCACAGAATACTACGAGCAGTACTTC
CASSSTEYYEQYF
>TRBD2|-|TRBV11-2|TRBJ2-5
TGTGCCAGCAGCTTAATCGGGGGGACTAGCGGGGTGTACCAAGAGACCCAGTACTTC
CASSLIGGTSGVYQETQYF
>-|-|TRBV28|TRBJ2-7
TGTGCCAGCAGCACCTTTCCATCTACCTACGAGCAGTACTTC
CASSTFPSTYEQYF
>-|once|TRBV5-1|TRBJ2-1
TGCGCCAGCAGCTATGGCACAGCTACCTACAATGAGCAGTTCTTC
CASSYGTATYNEQFF
>TRBD2|-|TRBV5-4|TRBJ2-4
TGTGCCAGCAGCCAAGGGACTAGCGGGTTGAAAAACATTCAGTACTTC
CASSQGTSGLKNIQYF
>-|-|TRBV28|TRBJ2-5
TGTGCCAGCAGTTTTGTGGGACTCCAGGGAGAGACCCAGTACTTC
CASSFVGLQGETQYF
>-|-|TRBV3-1/TRBV3-2|TRBJ2-5
TGTGCCAGCAGCCCCCCTGGGACATCACAAGAGACCCAGTACTTC
CASSPPGTSQETQYF
>-|-|TRBV5-1|TRBJ1-1
TGCGCCAGCAGCGTGGGAGGAAGAGGTAGCGCTGAAGCTTTCTTT
CASSVGGRGSAEAFF
>-|-|TRBV5-1|TRBJ2-3
TGCGCCAGCAGTGGGCTCGATACGCAGTATTTT
CASSGLDTQYF
>-|-|TRBV4-1|TRBJ1-2
TGCGCCAGCAGCCTCGAAAGGGCAGGGGAGGGCTACACCTTC
CASSLERAGEGYTF
>TRBD2|-|TRBV5-4|TRBJ2-3
TGTGCCAGCAGTAATTTTGCGGGGGGGAGAGGCACAGATACGCAGTATTTT
CASSNFAGGRGTDTQYF
>-|-|TRBV5-1|TRBJ1-2
TGCGCCAGCGGGGGCGGACAAAGCTATGGCTACACCTTC
CASGGGQSYGYTF
>-|-|TRBV5-1|TRBJ1-3
TGCGCCAGCAGCCAGGGGCTTAGTGGAAACACCATATATTTT
CASSQGLSGNTIYF
>TRBD1|-|TRBV6-4|TRBJ2-1
TGTGCCAGCAGGCGTGGGACAGGGCACAATGAGCAGTTCTTC
CASRRGTGHNEQFF
>TRBD1|-|TRBV5-8|TRBJ1-5
TGTGCCACCGTGACAGGGATCAATCAGCCCCAGCATTTT
CATVTGINQPQHF
>-|once|TRBV5-1|TRBJ1-4
TGCGCCAGCAGCCAGGACACCTCATATGAAAAACTGTTTTTT
CASSQDTSYEKLFF
>TRBD1|-|TRBV7-9|TRBJ1-2
TGTGCCAGCAGCTTGAATCCAGTTCGGGACAGGGTTTTGCATGGCTACACCTTC
CASSLNPVRDRVLHGYTF
>-|-|TRBV10-3|TRBJ1-5
TGTGCCATCAGTGAGGCAGAACCTAGCAATCAGCCCCAGCATTTT
CAISEAEPSNQPQHF
>-|-|TRBV19|TRBJ2-6
TGTGCCACCGGAGGGAGACAGGGCTACTCTGGGGCCAACGTCCTGACTTTC
CATGGRQGYSGANVLTF
>-|-|TRBV7-9|TRBJ2-5
TGTGCCAGCAGCTTGAGCAACCAAGAGACCCAGTACTTC
CASSLSNQETQYF
>TRBD1|-|TRBV7-9|TRBJ2-7
TGTGCCAGCAGTCTGGACAGGTTCAGCTCCTACGAGCAGTACTTC
CASSLDRFSSYEQYF
>-|-|TRBV2|TRBJ2-6
TGTGCCAGCGCGTCAGGCTCTGGGGCCAACGTCCTGACTTTC
CASASGSGANVLTF
>-|-|TRBV5-6|TRBJ2-7
TGTGCCAGCAGCTTACAATATTCGACAGGCTCCTACGAGCAGTACTTC
CASSLQYSTGSYEQYF
>-|-|TRBV7-2|TRBJ2-5
TGTGCCAGCAGCCTCACAGGGTTAGAGACCCAGTACTTC
CASSLTGLETQYF
>-|-|TRBV5-1|TRBJ2-3
TGCGCCAGCAGCTTGGGCGTCGATAGCACAGATACGCAGTATTTT
CASSLGVDSTDTQYF
>-|-|TRBV6-4|TRBJ1-2
TGTGCCAGCAGCCCTCCCGGGCGGGGGGCGGGTGGCTACACCTTC
CASSPPGRGAGGYTF
>-|-|TRBV3-1/TRBV3-2|TRBJ2-7
TGTGCCAGCAGCTTTCGGACAGCGAACTCCTACGAGCAGTACTTC
CASSFRTANSYEQYF
>TRBD2|-|TRBV27|TRBJ2-3
TGTGCCAGCAGTTTATGGAGCGGGAGGGTCCCAGATACGCAGTATTTT
CASSLWSGRVPDTQYF
>-|once|TRBV19|TRBJ1-2
TGTGCCAGTAGTATAGATCTGGAACCCAGGCATGGCTACACCTTC
CASSIDLEPRHGYTF
>-|-|TRBV28|TRBJ2-6
TGTGCCAGCAGTTTATATTCGGGGAGCTCTGGGGCCAACGTCCTGACTTTC
CASSLYSGSSGANVLTF
>TRBD2|-|TRBV5-8|TRBJ2-1
TGTGCCAGCCCATGGGACTACTACAATGAGCAGTTCTTC
CASPWDYYNEQFF
>-|-|TRBV28|TRBJ2-7
TGTGCCAGCAGTCCCTTCAGTGTTCCCTACGAGCAGTACTTC
CASSPFSVPYEQYF
>TRBD2|many|TRBV4-1|TRBJ2-7
TGCGCCAGCAGCCCACTAGCGGACGCGGGGGAGCAGTACTTC
CASSPLADAGEQYF
>-|once|TRBV24-1|TRBJ2-7
TGTGCCACCAGCGCAAGGAGCTCCTACGAGCAGTACTTC
CATSARSSYEQYF
>-|-|TRBV4-2|TRBJ2-7
TGTGCCAGCAGCCAAGGCGGGTACGAGCAGTACTTC
CASSQGGYEQYF